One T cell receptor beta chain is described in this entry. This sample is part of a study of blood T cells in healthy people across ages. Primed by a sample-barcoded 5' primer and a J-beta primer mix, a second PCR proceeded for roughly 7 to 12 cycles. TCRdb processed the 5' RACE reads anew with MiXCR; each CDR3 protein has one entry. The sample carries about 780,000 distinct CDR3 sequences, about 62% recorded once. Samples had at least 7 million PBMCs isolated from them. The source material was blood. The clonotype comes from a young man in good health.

The DNA of the CDR3 is TGTGCCAGCAGCCGTACAGGGACCCCTTCCTACGAGCAGTACTTC. As protein: CASSRTGTPSYEQYF. The chain carries TRBV7-2 and TRBJ2-5, with a tentative D call TRBD1 (6 bases). The end of the DNA aligns better with TRBJ2-7, so the J call may be wrong. The germline CDR1 and CDR2 sequences are SGHTA and FQGNSA. The CDR3 has 15 residues.